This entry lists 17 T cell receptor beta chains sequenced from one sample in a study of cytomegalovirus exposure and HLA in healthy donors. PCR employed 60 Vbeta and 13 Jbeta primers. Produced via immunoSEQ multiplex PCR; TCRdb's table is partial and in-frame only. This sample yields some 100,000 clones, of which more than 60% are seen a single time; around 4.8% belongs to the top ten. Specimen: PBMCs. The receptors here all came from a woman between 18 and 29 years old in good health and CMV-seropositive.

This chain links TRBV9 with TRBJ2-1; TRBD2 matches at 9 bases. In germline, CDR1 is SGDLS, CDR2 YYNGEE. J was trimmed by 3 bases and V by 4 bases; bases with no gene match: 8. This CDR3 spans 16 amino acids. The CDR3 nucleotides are TGTGCCAGCAGCACTGGGACTAGCAGCCTCTACAATGAGCAGTTCTTC. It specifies CASSTGTSSLYNEQFF.

Here the CDR3 reads CASSIGGRGYNEQFF. CDR3 in DNA: TGTGCCAGTAGTATTGGCGGGAGAGGGTACAATGAGCAGTTCTTC. V is TRBV19 and J is TRBJ2-1, with 7 bases lining up with TRBD2. The germline V gene encodes CDR1 LNHDA and CDR2 SQIVND (reference sequence). V lost 3 bases and J lost 4; bases outside the gene matches: 6. This CDR3 contains 15 residues.

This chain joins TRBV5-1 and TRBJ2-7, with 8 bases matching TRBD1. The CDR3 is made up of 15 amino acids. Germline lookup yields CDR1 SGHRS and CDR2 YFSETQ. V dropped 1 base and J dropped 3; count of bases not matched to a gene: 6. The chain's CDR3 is CASSLQGASNYEQYF. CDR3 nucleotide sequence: TGCGCCAGCAGCTTGCAGGGGGCGAGCAACTACGAGCAGTACTTC.

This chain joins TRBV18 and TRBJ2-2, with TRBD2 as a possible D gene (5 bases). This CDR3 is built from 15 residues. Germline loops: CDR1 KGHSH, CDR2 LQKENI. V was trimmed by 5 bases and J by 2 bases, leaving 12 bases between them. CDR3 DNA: TGTGCCAGCTCAGCAAGCGGAGTTAACACCGGGGAGCTGTTTTTT. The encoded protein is CASSASGVNTGELFF.

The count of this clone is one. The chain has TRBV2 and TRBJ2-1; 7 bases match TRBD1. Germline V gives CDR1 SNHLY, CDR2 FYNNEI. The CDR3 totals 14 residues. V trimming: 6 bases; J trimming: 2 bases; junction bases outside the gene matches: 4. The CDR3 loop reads CASRATGAYNEQFF. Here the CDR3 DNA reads TGTGCCAGCAGAGCAACAGGGGCCTACAATGAGCAGTTCTTC.

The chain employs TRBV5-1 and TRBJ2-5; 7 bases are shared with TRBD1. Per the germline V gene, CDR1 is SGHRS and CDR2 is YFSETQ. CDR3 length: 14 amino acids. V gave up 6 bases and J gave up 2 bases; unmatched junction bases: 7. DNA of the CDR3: TGCGCCAGCAACGCGAGGGGACAGCAAGAGACCCAGTACTTC. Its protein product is CASNARGQQETQYF. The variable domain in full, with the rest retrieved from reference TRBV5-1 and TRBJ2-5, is KAGVTQTPRYLIKTRGQQVTLSCSPISGHRSVSWYQQTPGQGLQFLFEYFSETQRNKGNFPGRFSGRQFSNSRSEMNVSTLELGDSALYLCASNARGQQETQYFGPGTRLLVL.

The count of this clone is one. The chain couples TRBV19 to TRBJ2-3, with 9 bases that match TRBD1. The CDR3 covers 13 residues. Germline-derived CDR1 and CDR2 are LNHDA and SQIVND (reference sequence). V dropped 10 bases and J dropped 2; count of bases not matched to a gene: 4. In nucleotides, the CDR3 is TGTGCCACGGGACAGGGCCCCACAGATACGCAGTATTTT. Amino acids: CATGQGPTDTQYF.

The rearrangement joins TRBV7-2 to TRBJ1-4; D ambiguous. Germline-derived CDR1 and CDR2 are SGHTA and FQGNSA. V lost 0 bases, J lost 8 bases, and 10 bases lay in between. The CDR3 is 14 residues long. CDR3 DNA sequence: TGTGCCAGCAGCTTAGCGGCGAGAGGGGAAAAACTGTTTTTT. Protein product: CASSLAARGEKLFF.

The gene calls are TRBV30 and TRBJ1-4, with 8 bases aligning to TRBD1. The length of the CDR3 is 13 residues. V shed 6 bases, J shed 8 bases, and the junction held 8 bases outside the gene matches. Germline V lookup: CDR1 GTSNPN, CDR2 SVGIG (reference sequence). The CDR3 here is CACQQGVGEKLFF. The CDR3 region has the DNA TGTGCCTGCCAACAGGGGGTCGGGGAAAAACTGTTTTTT.

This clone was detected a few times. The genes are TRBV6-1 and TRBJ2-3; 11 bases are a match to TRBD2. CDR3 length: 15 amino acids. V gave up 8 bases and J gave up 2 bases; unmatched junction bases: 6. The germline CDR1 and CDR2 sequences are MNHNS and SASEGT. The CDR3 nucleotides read TGTGCCAGCTCTCTACTAGCGGGGGACACAGATACGCAGTATTTT. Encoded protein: CASSLLAGDTDTQYF.

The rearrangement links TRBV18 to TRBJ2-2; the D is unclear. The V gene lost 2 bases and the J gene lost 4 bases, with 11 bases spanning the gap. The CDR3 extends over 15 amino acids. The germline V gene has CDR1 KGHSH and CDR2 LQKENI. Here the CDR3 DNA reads TGTGCCAGCTCACCAATCCCACTTGGCACCGGGGAGCTGTTTTTT. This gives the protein CASSPIPLGTGELFF.

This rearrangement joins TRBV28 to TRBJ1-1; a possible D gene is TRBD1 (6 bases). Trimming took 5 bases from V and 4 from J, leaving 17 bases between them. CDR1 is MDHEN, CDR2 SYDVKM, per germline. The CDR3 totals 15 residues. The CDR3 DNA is TGTGCCAGCAGTACGAGACAGGCGGTCTCCACTGAAGCTTTCTTT. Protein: CASSTRQAVSTEAFF.

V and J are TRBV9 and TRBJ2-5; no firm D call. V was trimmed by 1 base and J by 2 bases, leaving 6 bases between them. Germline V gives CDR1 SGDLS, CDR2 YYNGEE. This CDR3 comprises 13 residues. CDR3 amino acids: CASSVNSQETQYF. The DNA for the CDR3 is TGTGCCAGCAGCGTAAATAGTCAAGAGACCCAGTACTTC.

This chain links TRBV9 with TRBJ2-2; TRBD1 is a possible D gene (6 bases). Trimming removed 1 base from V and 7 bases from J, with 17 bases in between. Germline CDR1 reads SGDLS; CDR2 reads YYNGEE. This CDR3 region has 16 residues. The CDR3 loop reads CASSVYNRGSGGELFF. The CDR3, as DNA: TGTGCCAGCAGCGTATATAATAGGGGGAGTGGCGGGGAGCTGTTTTTT. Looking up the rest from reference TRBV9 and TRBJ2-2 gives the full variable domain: DSGVTQTPKHLITATGQRVTLRCSPRSGDLSVYWYQQSLDQGLQFLIQYYNGEERAKGNILERFSAQQFPDLHSELNLSSLELGDSALYFCASSVYNRGSGGELFFGEGSRLTVL.

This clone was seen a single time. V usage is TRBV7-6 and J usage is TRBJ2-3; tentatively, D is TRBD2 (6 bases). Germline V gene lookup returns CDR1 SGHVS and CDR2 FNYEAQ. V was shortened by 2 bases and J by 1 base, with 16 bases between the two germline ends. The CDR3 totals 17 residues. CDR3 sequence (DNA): TGTGCCAGCAGCTTACCGGGGGTCCTAGCTGGCACAGATACGCAGTATTTT. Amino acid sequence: CASSLPGVLAGTDTQYF.

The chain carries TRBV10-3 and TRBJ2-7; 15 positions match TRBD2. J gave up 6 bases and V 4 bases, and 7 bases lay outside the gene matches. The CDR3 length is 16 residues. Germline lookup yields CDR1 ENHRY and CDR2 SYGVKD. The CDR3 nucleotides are TGTGCCATCAGTGGGACTAGCGGGAGGGTGGAGGGCGAGCAGTACTTC. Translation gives CAISGTSGRVEGEQYF.

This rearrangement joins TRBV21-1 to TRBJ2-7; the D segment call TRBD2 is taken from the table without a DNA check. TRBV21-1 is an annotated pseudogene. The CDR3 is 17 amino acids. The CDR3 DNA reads TGTGCGGGGTGGACTAGCGGGGACAAGGGTGCGAGAAACGAGCAGTACTTC. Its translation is CAGWTSGDKGARNEQYF.